This T cell receptor beta chain is drawn from a study of shared clonotypes between healthy human individuals. CD45RO-negative, CCR7-selected cells formed the naive CD8 fraction, which excluded terminally differentiated effector memory CD45RA+ cells. The method was immunoSEQ multiplex PCR; TCRdb's version includes in-frame clones alone and lacks a portion of them. The repertoire holds approximately 2,200,000 clones, with roughly 91% as singletons. The CDR3 loop spans 16 amino acids. Trimming took 2 bases from V and 6 from J, leaving 16 bases between them. Germline lookup yields CDR1 KGHSH and CDR2 LQKENI.

This TCR came from a man aged 18 to 30 in good health. Some clones in this sample may be carry-over from other donors' samples. The sequencing sample was made of naive CD8+ T cells from PBMCs. The chain uses TRBV18 and TRBJ2-2; D gene uncertain. The CDR3 nucleotides are TGTGCCAGCTCACCAAAAGGACGGACCGCTCCCGGGGAGCTGTTTTTT. It yields the protein CASSPKGRTAPGELFF.